The sample holds a few counts of the clone carrying this T cell receptor beta chain. Its antigen is currently unknown. The record originates from a study of blood T cells in healthy people across ages. Study-wide points: In these data, TCR beta diversity tracked strongly with naive T cell percentage. Age advanced and TCR beta diversity per million T cells fell, roughly linearly.

Researchers isolated at least 6 million PBMCs per sample. A second PCR of about 7 to 12 cycles used a sample-barcoded 5' primer and a J-beta primer mix. TCRdb passed the 5' RACE reads through MiXCR, listing each CDR3 protein once. Among 450,000 to 700,000 distinct CDR3 sequences listed, about 26% were seen once. This CDR3 is built from 15 residues. The germline V gene has CDR1 DFQATT and CDR2 SNEGSKA (reference sequence). V was clipped by 1 base and J by 2 bases, with 13 bases between them. The sample consisted of blood. This chain connects TRBV20-1 to TRBJ2-3; D not resolved. This sequence was found in a woman aged 70-85 years in good health. CDR3 DNA: TGCAGTGCTAGAGCCCACGGCGGCAACACAGATACGCAGTATTTT. Its translation: CSARAHGGNTDTQYF.